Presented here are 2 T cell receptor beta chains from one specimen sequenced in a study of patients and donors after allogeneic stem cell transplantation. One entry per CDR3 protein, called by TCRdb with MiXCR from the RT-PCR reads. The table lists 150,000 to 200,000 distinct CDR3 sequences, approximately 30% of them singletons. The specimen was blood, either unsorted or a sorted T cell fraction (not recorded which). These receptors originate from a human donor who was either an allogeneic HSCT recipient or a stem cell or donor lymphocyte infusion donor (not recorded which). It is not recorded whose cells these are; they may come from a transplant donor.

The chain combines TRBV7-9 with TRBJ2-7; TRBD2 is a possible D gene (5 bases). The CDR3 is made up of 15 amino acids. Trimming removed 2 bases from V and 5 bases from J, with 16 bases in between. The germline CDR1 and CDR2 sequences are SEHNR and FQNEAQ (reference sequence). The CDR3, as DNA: TGTGCCAGCAGCTTATACATAGGAATGGAGGACGAGCAGTACTTC. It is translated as CASSLYIGMEDEQYF.

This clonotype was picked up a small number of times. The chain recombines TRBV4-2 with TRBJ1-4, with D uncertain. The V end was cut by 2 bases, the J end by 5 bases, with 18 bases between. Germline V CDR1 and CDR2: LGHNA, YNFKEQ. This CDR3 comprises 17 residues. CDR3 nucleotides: TGTGCCAGCAGCCAACGACGGAGCGGGGATCGGAATGAAAAACTGTTTTTT. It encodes CASSQRRSGDRNEKLFF.